This T cell receptor (beta chain) was sequenced in a study of T cell repertoires in MIS-A myocarditis. Assay used: immunoSEQ multiplex PCR; TCRdb lists only in-frame clones, some missing. The repertoire includes 10,000 to 13,000 clones, about 80% of them detected once, and roughly 30% sits in the top ten. V lost 3 bases, J lost 5 bases, and 25 bases lay in between. Looked up from germline, CDR1 is KGHSH and CDR2 is LQKENI. The CDR3 is made up of 18 amino acids. In its sample, this clone was seen once. The V call is TRBV18, the J call TRBJ2-5, with D maybe TRBD1 (6 bases). This sequence was found in a man aged 18 to 35 with fulminant myocarditis from multisystem inflammatory syndrome in adults (MIS-A) after COVID-19. Specimen: right ventricle heart tissue obtained at autopsy. CDR3: CASSPSVIGGRAEETQYF. The CDR3 nucleotides are TGTGCCAGCTCACCGTCCGTGATTGGGGGCAGGGCAGAGGAGACCCAGTACTTC.